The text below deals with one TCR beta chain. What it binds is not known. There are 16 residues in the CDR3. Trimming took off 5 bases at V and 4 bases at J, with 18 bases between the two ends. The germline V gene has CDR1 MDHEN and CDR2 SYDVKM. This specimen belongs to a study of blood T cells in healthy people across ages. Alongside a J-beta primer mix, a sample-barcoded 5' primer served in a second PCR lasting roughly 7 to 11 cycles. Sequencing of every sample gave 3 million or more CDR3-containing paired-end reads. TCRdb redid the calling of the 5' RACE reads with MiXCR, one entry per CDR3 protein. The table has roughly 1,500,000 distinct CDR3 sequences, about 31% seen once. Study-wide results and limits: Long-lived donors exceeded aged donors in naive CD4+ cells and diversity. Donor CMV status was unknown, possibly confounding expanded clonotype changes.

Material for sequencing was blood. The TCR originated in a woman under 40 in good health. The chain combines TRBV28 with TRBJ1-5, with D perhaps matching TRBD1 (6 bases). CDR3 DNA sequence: TGTGCCAGCAGTCCCTGGGGGGGACACCAAAATCAGCCCCAGCATTTT. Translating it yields CASSPWGGHQNQPQHF.